This T cell receptor beta chain was recorded in a study of response to subunit inactivated influenza vaccine. General observations from the study: The authors proposed limited new T cell recruitment per seasonal influenza vaccination.

TCRdb analysed the RT-PCR reads with MiXCR anew, one entry per CDR3 protein. This table has over 450,000 distinct CDR3 sequences, 13% appearing once. The CDR3 consists of 14 residues. V lost 3 bases and J lost 4, with 12 bases in between. Per the germline V gene, CDR1 is DFQATT and CDR2 is SNEGSKA (reference sequence). This clonotype turned up a few times. The target antigen is unknown. The sample here was PBMCs from blood, taken 35 to 45 days after vaccination. The receptor was derived from a man in his fifties who received an inactivated influenza vaccine. This chain uses TRBV20-1 with TRBJ2-2, with a possible D match to TRBD1 (6 bases). The CDR3 nucleotides read TGCAGTGCTAGGAGCAGGGGTACCACCGGGGAGCTGTTTTTT. This encodes CSARSRGTTGELFF.